Presented here are 23 T cell receptor beta chains from one specimen sequenced in a study of blood T cell repertoires in COVID-19. Only in-frame clones appear in the TCRdb table, and some are missing; sequencing was by immunoSEQ multiplex PCR. The sample records about 150,000 clones, around 82% being singletons. The sequenced sample consisted of peripheral blood. The receptors here all came from a man aged 55-75 years with COVID-19, enrolled during active disease.

The rearrangement joins TRBV11-1 to TRBJ2-2; 8 bases agree with TRBD1. The junction had 15 bases not matched to a gene; V was cut back by 0 bases and J by 9 bases. Germline V gene lookup returns CDR1 SGHAT and CDR2 FQDESV (reference sequence). The CDR3 length is 18 residues. CDR3 amino acids: CASSLARRSDRGKRELFF. DNA for the CDR3: TGTGCCAGCAGCTTAGCGAGACGCTCTGACAGGGGAAAAAGGGAGCTGTTTTTT.

The V gene is TRBV7-2, the J gene TRBJ1-1; maybe TRBD1 (6 bases). Between the trimmed V and J ends, which lost 4 bases and 2 bases, there was a span of 11 bases. Germline-derived CDR1 and CDR2 are SGHTA and FQGNSA. The CDR3 spans 14 residues. CDR3 nucleotides: TGTGCCAGCAGCTCCAGAGGGGGTAACACTGAAGCTTTCTTT. Translated: CASSSRGGNTEAFF.

This chain connects TRBV7-8 to TRBJ2-7; maybe TRBD2 (6 bases). The CDR3 has 15 residues. V gave up 4 bases and J gave up 1 base, with 14 bases separating them. Germline CDR1 SGHVS, CDR2 FQNEAQ. For the CDR3, the DNA is TGTGCCAGCAGCTCAGGAGCGGGCGGTTCCTACGAGCAGTACTTC. The encoded protein is CASSSGAGGSYEQYF.

The chain has TRBV11-1 and TRBJ2-1, with D perhaps TRBD2 (5 bases). CDR3 length equals 13 residues. From germline, CDR1 is SGHAT and CDR2 FQDESV (reference sequence). Trimming shortened V by 5 bases and J by 4 bases, and 9 bases separated the two germline ends. CDR3 DNA sequence: TGTGCCAGCAGCCCCGAGGGTTACAATGAGCAGTTCTTC. Translated: CASSPEGYNEQFF.

The genes are TRBV5-1 and TRBJ1-2; 11 bases are shared with TRBD1. CDR3 length equals 15 residues. Germline V gene sequence: CDR1 SGHRS, CDR2 YFSETQ. With V trimmed by 0 bases and J by 4 bases, 2 bases remained unmatched. For the CDR3, the DNA is TGCGCCAGCAGCTTGGGTGGGACAGGGGGCTATGGCTACACCTTC. Its translation is CASSLGGTGGYGYTF.

J is TRBJ1-2 and V is TRBV7-2, with D uncertain. The V gene's germline CDR1 is SGHTA and CDR2 FQGNSA. The V and J ends lost 5 bases and 4 bases respectively, with 8 bases between them. This CDR3 spans 12 amino acids. The CDR3 sequence: CASSPGPYGYTF. The CDR3 nucleotides are TGTGCCAGCAGCCCAGGTCCCTATGGCTACACCTTC.

The chain combines TRBV19 with TRBJ1-1; D gene ambiguous. The CDR3 consists of 15 residues. The germline V and J ends were trimmed by 2 bases and 5 bases, with 15 bases remaining between them. Per the germline V gene, CDR1 is LNHDA and CDR2 is SQIVND (reference sequence). CDR3 DNA: TGTGCCAGTAGTATAACCGGTAACCGAAAGACTGAAGCTTTCTTT. Translated: CASSITGNRKTEAFF.

The chain employs TRBV5-1 and TRBJ1-1, with no clear D. Deletions cut 0 bases from V and 3 bases from J, with 6 bases between. CDR1 SGHRS and CDR2 YFSETQ come from the germline V gene. The CDR3 is 13 amino acids. CDR3 amino acids: CASSLAGHTEAFF. The CDR3, as DNA: TGCGCCAGCAGCTTGGCGGGTCACACTGAAGCTTTCTTT.

J is TRBJ1-1 and V is TRBV19; D remains ambiguous. Germline V gene lookup returns CDR1 LNHDA and CDR2 SQIVND (reference sequence). Deletions cut 5 bases from V and 0 bases from J, with 10 bases between. The CDR3 spans 14 residues. This CDR3 is CASSWLIMNTEAFF. The CDR3 region has the DNA TGTGCCAGTAGTTGGCTGATCATGAACACTGAAGCTTTCTTT.

This clone is termed medium-sized. The gene calls are TRBV19 and TRBJ1-2; 9 bases align to TRBD1. The length of the CDR3 is 14 residues. In germline, CDR1 is LNHDA, CDR2 SQIVND (reference sequence). Unmatched junction bases numbered 6, after V lost 6 bases and J lost 4 bases. The CDR3 DNA is TGTGCCAGTAGCCCCGGGACAGGGCCCTATGGCTACACCTTC. This translates into CASSPGTGPYGYTF.

This chain joins TRBV19 and TRBJ1-4; the match to TRBD1 covers 10 bases. J gave up 7 bases and V 1 base, and 3 bases lay outside the gene matches. The germline CDR1 and CDR2 sequences are LNHDA and SQIVND (reference sequence). There are 15 residues in the CDR3. CDR3: CASSIGRTGGEKLFF. CDR3 coding DNA: TGTGCCAGTAGTATAGGAAGGACAGGGGGTGAAAAACTGTTTTTT.

The rearrangement joins TRBV29-1 to TRBJ1-2; 9 bases line up with TRBD1. V gave up 6 bases and J gave up 7 bases; unmatched junction bases: 9. The CDR3 is 13 residues long. Germline loops: CDR1 SQVTM, CDR2 ANQGSEA. CDR3 protein: CSVRTGTGSGYTF. The CDR3 region has the DNA TGCAGCGTCCGAACCGGGACAGGGAGTGGCTACACCTTC.

This chain links TRBV12-3 or TRBV12-4 with TRBJ1-1; 8 bases match TRBD1. With 8 bases clipped from V and 9 bases from J, the junction kept 8 bases outside the gene matches. The CDR3 loop spans 12 amino acids. The CDR3 loop is CASQGTGPKAFF. DNA for the CDR3: TGTGCCAGCCAAGGGACAGGCCCTAAAGCTTTCTTT.

The gene calls are TRBV2 and TRBJ2-7; 7 positions match TRBD1. The V gene end was trimmed by 6 bases and the J gene end by 4 bases; junction bases not matched to a gene: 6. The CDR3 loop spans 13 amino acids. Germline CDR1 reads SNHLY; CDR2 reads FYNNEI. The CDR3 reads CASSPDRVYEQYF. The CDR3 coding sequence is TGTGCCAGCAGCCCAGACAGGGTTTACGAGCAGTACTTC.

The chain uses TRBV11-2 and TRBJ2-7; D is undetermined. Trimming cost V 0 bases and J 9 bases, with 6 bases left between them. The V gene's germline CDR1 is SGHAT and CDR2 FQNNGV. CDR3 length: 11 amino acids. CDR3 region: CASSLDVWQYF. The CDR3 nucleotides are TGTGCCAGCAGCTTAGATGTATGGCAGTACTTC.

This clone was seen a handful of times. The CDR3 here is CASSLAGGRTEAFF. The CDR3, as DNA: TGCGCCAGCAGCCTTGCAGGGGGACGAACTGAAGCTTTCTTT. V gene TRBV5-1 combines with J gene TRBJ1-1; 7 bases map to TRBD1. The junction had 8 bases not matched to a gene; V was cut back by 4 bases and J by 5 bases. CDR3 length: 14 residues. Germline CDR1 reads SGHRS; CDR2 reads YFSETQ.

The chain links TRBV29-1 to TRBJ1-3; perhaps TRBD1 as D (6 bases). The CDR3 contains 15 residues. The germline gives CDR1 SQVTM, CDR2 ANQGSEA. V lost 8 bases to trimming and J lost 0 bases, with 17 bases between them. The CDR3 DNA sequence: TGCAGCCTAGAGGGGGGGGGTAGCTCTGGAAACACCATATATTTT. Encoded protein: CSLEGGGSSGNTIYF.

The chain joins TRBV6-5 to TRBJ1-1; the D is unclear. Per germline, CDR1 MNHEY and CDR2 SVGAGI. The CDR3 sequence is 14 residues long. V lost 5 bases, J lost 2 bases, and 12 bases lay in between. The CDR3 bases are TGTGCCAGCAGTAAGTTGGAGATTAACACTGAAGCTTTCTTT. It encodes CASSKLEINTEAFF.

The V and J genes are TRBV7-2 and TRBJ1-2, with a possible D match to TRBD1 (5 bases). The ends were cut back, 2 bases at V and 5 bases at J, with 15 bases in the middle. Per germline, CDR1 SGHTA and CDR2 FQGNSA. The length of the CDR3 is 15 residues. CDR3 nucleotide sequence: TGTGCCAGCAGCTTAATAGACAGTAGTCAGTATGGCTACACCTTC. It translates to CASSLIDSSQYGYTF. The full variable domain, rest sourced from reference TRBV7-2 and TRBJ1-2, is GAGVSQSPSNKVTEKGKDVELRCDPISGHTALYWYRQSLGQGLEFLIYFQGNSAPDKSGLPSDRFSAERTGGSVSTLTIQRTQQEDSAVYLCASSLIDSSQYGYTFGSGTRLTVV.

The rearrangement links TRBV5-1 to TRBJ1-4; D is perhaps TRBD1 (5 bases). Trimming pared 0 bases from V and 7 bases from J, leaving 13 bases between. There are 15 residues in the CDR3. Germline V gene sequence: CDR1 SGHRS, CDR2 YFSETQ. The CDR3 coding sequence is TGCGCCAGCAGCTTGGAGGGGAAGTGGGGTGAAAAACTGTTTTTT. Its protein product is CASSLEGKWGEKLFF.

This chain connects TRBV27 to TRBJ2-6; 9 nucleotides align to TRBD1. CDR1 and CDR2 from the germline V gene are MNHEY and SMNVEV (reference sequence). The CDR3 is 20 amino acids. The junction had 16 bases not matched to a gene; V was cut back by 7 bases and J by 0 bases. The CDR3 loop reads CASNLKGTGTGSSGANVLTF. The DNA for the CDR3 is TGTGCCAGCAACCTCAAGGGAACCGGGACAGGGTCCTCTGGGGCCAACGTCCTGACTTTC.

V gene TRBV19 combines with J gene TRBJ1-3, with no clear D. Germline V CDR1 and CDR2: LNHDA, SQIVND (reference sequence). V lost 2 bases and J 2 bases, leaving 16 bases between the germline ends. There are 17 residues in the CDR3. The CDR3 region has the DNA TGTGCCAGTAGTATACCTCTGTGGGAGGGTGCTGGAAACACCATATATTTT. It codes for CASSIPLWEGAGNTIYF.

The chain employs TRBV19 and TRBJ2-7, with 9 bases lining up with TRBD2. V was pared by 3 bases and J by 4 bases, with 7 bases of the junction left unmatched. CDR1 and CDR2 from the germline V gene are LNHDA and SQIVND (reference sequence). The CDR3 runs 15 residues. CDR3 coding DNA: TGTGCCAGTAGTATGTCGGCTAGCGGGACTTACGAGCAGTACTTC. Amino acid sequence: CASSMSASGTYEQYF.